Below, 4 T cell receptor beta chains from the same sample are listed, as sequenced in a study of PD-1 blockade in classical Hodgkin lymphoma. Brentuximab vedotin exposure varied, and every patient relapsed after autologous stem cell transplantation. Measured with immunoSEQ multiplex PCR; TCRdb has only the in-frame clones, and not every one. The sample lists 15,000 or so clones, roughly two thirds seen once, with about 10% in the top ten. The source was peripheral blood mononuclear cells (PBMCs), collected at baseline. These receptors came from a human donor with classical Hodgkin lymphoma.

The V call is TRBV4-1, the J call TRBJ2-3; D is perhaps TRBD2 (6 bases). Trimming shortened V by 1 base and J by 0 bases, and 17 bases separated the two germline ends. The CDR3 covers 18 residues. Germline V gene data show CDR1 as MGHRA and CDR2 as YSYEKL. The CDR3 region has the DNA TGCGCCAGCAGCCAAGGGAAGGGTAGCGGTCCTAGCACAGATACGCAGTATTTT. It is translated as CASSQGKGSGPSTDTQYF.

The rearrangement links TRBV7-8 to TRBJ2-1; 9 bases agree with TRBD2. The CDR3 extends over 15 amino acids. The germline V gene encodes CDR1 SGHVS and CDR2 FQNEAQ. V shed 2 bases and J 5 bases; nucleotides not matched to a gene: 4. CDR3 sequence (DNA): TGTGCCAGCAGCTTAAAAGGCGGGGGGGACAATGAGCAGTTCTTC. Protein product: CASSLKGGGDNEQFF.

The V and J genes are TRBV2 and TRBJ2-7, with 11 nucleotides matching TRBD1. V dropped 6 bases and J dropped 1; count of bases not matched to a gene: 5. From germline, CDR1 is SNHLY and CDR2 FYNNEI. The CDR3 loop spans 15 amino acids. CDR3 sequence: CASRLGTGGSYEQYF. The CDR3 DNA reads TGTGCCAGCAGACTAGGGACAGGGGGATCCTACGAGCAGTACTTC.

The chain uses TRBV13 and TRBJ2-3; 7 nucleotides agree with TRBD2. Trimming cost V 5 bases and J 3 bases; bases outside gene matches: 5. Per the germline V gene, CDR1 is PRHDT and CDR2 is FYEKMQ (reference sequence). The CDR3 totals 14 residues. The CDR3, as DNA: TGTGCCAGCAGCACCCCGGGACTAACAGATACGCAGTATTTT. Translation: CASSTPGLTDTQYF.